This TCR beta chain was sequenced during a study of radiotherapy plus CTLA-4 blockade in lung cancer. Broader study findings: Dynamics of early blood T cell clones, together with interferon-beta, were reportedly the best predictors of response. Blood TCR clones of tumor origin expanded after radiotherapy plus ipilimumab.

With regard to this clone: What it recognizes is unknown.

Using immunoSEQ multiplex PCR, the repertoire was profiled, and TCRdb retains in-frame clones only, with some absent. Here the sample spans around 49,000 clones, around 83% being singletons. CDR1 SGHAT and CDR2 FQNNGV come from the germline V gene. CDR3 length: 17 residues. J was trimmed by 4 bases and V by 3 bases; bases with no gene match: 14. The source of this sequence is a human donor with non-small cell lung cancer whose response to radiotherapy plus ipilimumab could not be evaluated. The rearrangement links TRBV11-2 to TRBJ1-2; 7 nucleotides align to TRBD1. The sample here was peripheral blood, taken from a patient treated with radiotherapy plus ipilimumab. The CDR3 region has the DNA TGTGCCAGCAGCTTCGGACTTAGACAGGGATTTGGCTATGGCTACACCTTC. Residues: CASSFGLRQGFGYGYTF.